One and the same sample provided the 3 T cell receptor beta chains below, sequenced in a study of cytomegalovirus exposure and HLA in healthy donors. Primers included in the PCR were 60 Vbeta and 13 Jbeta primers. This table comes from immunoSEQ multiplex PCR, and its TCRdb copy is limited to in-frame clones, with some not included. Its listing shows 130,000 or so clones. The material sequenced was PBMCs. The receptor source for this set is a woman in her forties in good health and CMV-seropositive.

V and J are TRBV14 and TRBJ1-1; 8 bases are a match to TRBD1. V lost 5 bases and J lost 0; bases outside the gene matches: 5. CDR1 and CDR2 (germline): SGHDN, FVKESK. This CDR3 has 15 amino acids. Here the CDR3 DNA reads TGTGCCAGCAGCAAGAGACAGGGGTTGAACACTGAAGCTTTCTTT. Translating gives CASSKRQGLNTEAFF.

V and J are TRBV7-2 and TRBJ1-1; D remains ambiguous. This CDR3 spans 15 amino acids. V dropped 2 bases and J dropped 1 base, with 11 bases sitting between them. Germline CDR1 SGHTA, CDR2 FQGNSA. The CDR3 loop reads CASSLLGRGNTEAFF. The CDR3 coding sequence is TGTGCCAGCAGCTTATTGGGTCGGGGGAACACTGAAGCTTTCTTT.

The chain employs TRBV11-2 and TRBJ2-3, with 13 positions matching TRBD2. V lost 5 bases to trimming and J lost 5 bases; unmatched junction nucleotides: 7. The germline gives CDR1 SGHAT, CDR2 FQNNGV. This CDR3 is 16 amino acids long. The chain's CDR3 is CASSTRTSGRGDTQYF. CDR3 DNA sequence: TGTGCCAGCAGCACTCGGACTAGCGGGAGAGGAGATACGCAGTATTTT.